This paragraph reports one T cell receptor beta chain. This clonotype came up many times. The antigen this receptor binds is unknown. No much larger clonotype is one base removed from it; base qualities were not supplied. The reads were generated on an Illumina NovaSeq 6000. cDNA libraries for TCRalpha and TCRbeta were prepared by 5'RACE using constant-segment primers, with sample barcodes and unique molecular identifiers added. Trizol reagent was used to extract RNA from every sample. The libraries were amplified in two PCR steps, and the second step added a second sample barcode and Illumina TruSeq adapters. The libraries were sequenced on an Illumina NovaSeq using 2 x 150 bp paired-end reads. Regarding the original processing steps: Reads were demultiplexed and collapsed into UMI-guided consensus sequences with migec v1.2.7. Using mixcr v2.1.11, UMI consensuses were aligned to TRA and TRB V and J templates and then assembled into clonotypes. A clonotype was counted as expanded or contracted only if both edgeR and NoisET called the change significant, with noise models trained on biological replicates. For edgeR calls, the thresholds were a false discovery rate-adjusted p below 0.01 and a log2 fold-change of 1. As an exploratory analysis of dynamics, max-normalized trajectories of the 1000 most abundant clonotypes were examined with PCA combined with hierarchical clustering. The CD4 or CD8 phenotype of responding clones was assigned using the separately sequenced CD4+ and CD8+ repertoires. TCRdb ran its own pipeline on the public reads, namely fastp trimming at Q25 and MiXCR clone calling, and kept in-frame beta chains. Each CDR3 protein gets just one entry, which takes the most common genes and DNA from the rows behind it. The V and J calls come from TCRdb's annotation, not from the publication. The sample contains around 33,000 distinct CDR3 sequences, around 21% of them found a single time. Jointly, the top ten make up approximately 1.4% of the sample.

This sample is drawn from a study of T-cell memory formation after mild COVID-19 (dated by TCRdb to the early 2020s). Notes on the research overall: TCR sequence clusters from the two donors were found to be largely donor specific. T-cell clones expanding and contracting after mild COVID-19 in two donors were tracked by longitudinal TCRalpha and TCRbeta repertoire sequencing. Two young, previously healthy adult volunteers made up the cohort, one male and one female. Here is what the overall study found, with its caveats: Some responding clones were detected in pre-infection memory, which suggested that pre-existing cross-reactive memory T cells had joined the SARS-CoV-2 response. From day 15 to 85, contracting clones showed balanced CD4/CD8 phenotypes, whereas a second wave of clones that expanded from day 15 to 37 leaned towards CD4+. Contracting CD4+ clones appeared mostly in the CM and EM memory subsets, whereas CD8+ clones were enriched in EMRA. Only two mild cases were covered in the study, and larger cohorts including severe cases with pre-infection samples were considered necessary. Whether the second-wave clones peaking on day 37 were SARS-CoV-2 specific was not confirmed.

Ficoll-Paque density gradient centrifugation was the method used to isolate PBMCs. Per the germline V gene, SGHTA is the CDR1 and FQGNSA is the CDR2. The V end gives up 5 bases and the J end 4 bases, leaving 11 bases in the junction not matched to a gene. Including cysteine and phenylalanine, the CDR3 has 16 amino acids. Left in the record is the CDR3 DNA by itself, 48 bases read in frame from the first base. This clonotype originated in an adult who had mild COVID-19 (a few samples of this study predate the infection). The sample titles of this study are shuffled in the database, so cell type and time point are left out. Source material: PBMCs or a T cell subset sorted from them (not recorded which). The sequence links TRBV7-2 to TRBJ2-3, with 8 central nucleotides matching TRBD1. The DNA reads as follows: TGTGCCAGCAGCAACACCAGGGGGCGCGGGTCAGATACGCAGTATTTT. Its coded protein is CASSNTRGRGSDTQYF.